This TCR beta chain was observed in a study of lymphopenia after photon versus proton radiotherapy. In the case of this clone: Its antigen is undetermined.

Study-wide results and limits: Only patients who died were analyzed for survival; proton advantage is unproven. Oligoclonal CD8+ Temra expansion after nadir drove photon patients' diversity drop.

V was shortened by 2 bases and J by 0 bases, with 12 bases between the two germline ends. The germline V gene encodes CDR1 SGHRS and CDR2 YFSETQ. This CDR3 contains 15 residues. Measured with immunoSEQ multiplex PCR; TCRdb has only the in-frame clones, and not every one. The sample has under 75,000 clones, approximately 90% seen once. The source is a woman in her 40s with cholangiocarcinoma. The sequenced sample was peripheral blood, obtained from a patient treated with photon-based radiotherapy. The J gene is TRBJ2-7, the V gene TRBV5-1, with D possibly matching TRBD2 (7 bases). The CDR3 loop reads CASSFGGGGSYEQYF. As DNA, the CDR3 is TGCGCCAGCAGCTTTGGAGGGGGGGGCTCCTACGAGCAGTACTTC.